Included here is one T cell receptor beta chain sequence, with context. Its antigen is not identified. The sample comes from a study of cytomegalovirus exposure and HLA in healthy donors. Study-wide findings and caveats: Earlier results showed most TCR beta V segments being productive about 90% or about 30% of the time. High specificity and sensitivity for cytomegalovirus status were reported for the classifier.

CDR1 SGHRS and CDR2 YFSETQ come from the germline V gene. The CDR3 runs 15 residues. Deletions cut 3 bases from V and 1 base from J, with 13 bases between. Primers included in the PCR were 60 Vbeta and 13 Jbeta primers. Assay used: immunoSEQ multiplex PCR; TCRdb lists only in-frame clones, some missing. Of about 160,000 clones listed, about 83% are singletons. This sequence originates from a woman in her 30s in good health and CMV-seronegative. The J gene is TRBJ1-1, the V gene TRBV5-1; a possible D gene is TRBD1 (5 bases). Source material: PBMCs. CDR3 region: CASSSGGAKNTEAFF. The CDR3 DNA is TGCGCCAGCAGCTCGGGGGGAGCAAAGAACACTGAAGCTTTCTTT.